The 8 T cell receptor beta chains in this list originate from one sample, sequenced in a study of T cell responses to AZD1222 COVID-19 vaccine. Assay used: immunoSEQ multiplex PCR; TCRdb lists only in-frame clones, some missing. Seen here are around 88,000 clones, approximately 91% observed once, and the top ten hold approximately 5.5%. The sequenced sample was peripheral blood, obtained on day 0 of AZD1222 vaccination. These receptor sequences come from an adult in good health.

The V call is TRBV11-2, the J call TRBJ2-6, with 8 bases that match TRBD1. CDR1 and CDR2 from the germline V gene are SGHAT and FQNNGV. V lost 4 bases to trimming and J lost 4 bases; unmatched junction nucleotides: 15. CDR3 length equals 19 residues. CDR3 DNA: TGTGCCAGCAGCTCCCATCGGGGCCAGACAGGGGTGGGGGCCAACGTCCTGACTTTC. The encoded protein is CASSSHRGQTGVGANVLTF.

The V gene is TRBV5-8, the J gene TRBJ2-5, with 12 positions matching TRBD2. There are 15 residues in the CDR3. Per the germline V gene, CDR1 is SGHTS and CDR2 is YDEGEE. The V gene end was trimmed by 4 bases and the J gene end by 4 bases; junction bases not matched to a gene: 5. The CDR3 DNA is TGTGCCAGCAGCCCAGGACTAGCGGGACGAGAGACCCAGTACTTC. The encoded protein is CASSPGLAGRETQYF.

J is TRBJ1-2 and V is TRBV30; 7 bases are shared with TRBD1. The germline V gene encodes CDR1 GTSNPN and CDR2 SVGIG (reference sequence). The junction had 4 bases not matched to a gene; V was cut back by 7 bases and J by 2 bases. The CDR3 totals 12 residues. CDR3: CASSTGNYGYTF. The CDR3 DNA reads as TGTGCCTCCTCGACAGGGAACTATGGCTACACCTTC.

The genes are TRBV28 and TRBJ1-2; D is undetermined. The length of the CDR3 is 14 residues. V shed 1 base and J shed 8 bases, with 14 bases lying between them. Germline CDR1 is MDHEN and CDR2 is SYDVKM. CDR3 region: CASSLSTTQLGYTF. CDR3 coding DNA: TGTGCCAGCAGTTTATCTACAACCCAGCTCGGCTACACCTTC.

On this clone: Additional DNA sequences in this sample encode the identical CDR3. CDR3 sequence: CASSYRGLGTGELFF. CDR3 nucleotides: TGTGCCAGCAGTTACAGGGGGCTGGGCACCGGGGAGCTGTTTTTT. The gene calls are TRBV6-5 and TRBJ2-2; 7 nucleotides match TRBD1. The CDR3 length is 15 residues. V lost 2 bases to trimming and J lost 4 bases; unmatched junction nucleotides: 4. Germline V gene data show CDR1 as MNHEY and CDR2 as SVGAGI.

The chain links TRBV6-5 to TRBJ2-5; 9 bases align to TRBD1. The CDR3 consists of 14 residues. V lost 4 bases to trimming and J lost 5 bases; unmatched junction nucleotides: 5. Germline loops: CDR1 MNHEY, CDR2 SVGAGI. The CDR3 sequence: CASSLQGARETQYF. As DNA, the CDR3 is TGTGCCAGCAGTTTACAGGGGGCCCGGGAGACCCAGTACTTC.

The rearrangement joins TRBV29-1 to TRBJ1-1; unclear D gene. This CDR3 has 11 amino acids. The germline CDR1 and CDR2 sequences are SQVTM and ANQGSEA. Between the trimmed V and J ends, which lost 7 bases and 7 bases, there was a span of 13 bases. CDR3 bases: TGCAGCGCCAGCCGGAGGGTTGAAGCTTTCTTT. Protein sequence: CSASRRVEAFF.

This clone was observed a few times. This sequence joins TRBV27 and TRBJ2-3, with TRBD1 identical over 9 bases. The germline gives CDR1 MNHEY, CDR2 SMNVEV (reference sequence). The CDR3 runs to 15 residues. Germline trimming cut 3 bases from V and 5 bases from J; bases unmatched to any gene: 6. The DNA for the CDR3 is TGTGCCAGCAGTTTCCTGGGGACAGGGAAAGATACGCAGTATTTT. Translated: CASSFLGTGKDTQYF.